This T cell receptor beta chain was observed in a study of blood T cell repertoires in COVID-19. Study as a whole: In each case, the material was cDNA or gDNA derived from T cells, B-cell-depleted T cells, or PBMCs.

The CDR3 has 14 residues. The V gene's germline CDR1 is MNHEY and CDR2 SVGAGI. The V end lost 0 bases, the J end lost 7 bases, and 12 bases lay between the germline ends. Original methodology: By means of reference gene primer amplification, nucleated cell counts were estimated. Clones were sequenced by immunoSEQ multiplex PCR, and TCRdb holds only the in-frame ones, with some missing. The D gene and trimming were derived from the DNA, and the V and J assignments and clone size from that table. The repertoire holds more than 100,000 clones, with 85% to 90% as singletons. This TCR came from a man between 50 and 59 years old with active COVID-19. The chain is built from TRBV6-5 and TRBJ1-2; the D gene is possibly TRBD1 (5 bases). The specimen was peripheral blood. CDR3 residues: CASSYSPGKVGYTF. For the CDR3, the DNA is TGTGCCAGCAGTTACTCGCCAGGGAAGGTTGGCTACACCTTC.